This is a list of T cell receptor beta chains from one sample in a study of T cells in Graves' hyperthyroidism and ophthalmopathy. One entry per CDR3 protein, called by TCRdb with MiXCR from the multiplex PCR reads. Of a few hundred thousand distinct CDR3 sequences listed, roughly 15% are singletons. Sample: blood. The receptors originated from a woman aged 40 to 50 with Graves' ophthalmopathy. Both conserved end residues are part of each CDR3. A D gene is named only where the DNA matches it firmly. Size is omitted from some rows. Given values are once, few, many or a class for expanded clones.

cdr3_length	j_call	v_call	d_call	clone_size	cdr3_aa	cdr3_nt
16	TRBJ2-1	TRBV2	TRBD1	NA	CASIPRNRGFDNEQFF	TGTGCCAGCATCCCAAGAAACAGGGGTTTCGACAATGAGCAGTTCTTC
14	TRBJ2-5	TRBV18	NA	many	CASSPPDSRETQYF	TGTGCCAGCTCACCACCGGACTCAAGGGAGACCCAGTACTTC
15	TRBJ2-1	TRBV29-1	NA	NA	CSGKGGGSVANEQFF	TGCAGCGGAAAGGGGGGCGGGAGTGTGGCAAATGAGCAGTTCTTC
15	TRBJ2-7	TRBV20-1	TRBD1	many	CSARGDRGFRYEQYF	TGCAGTGCTAGGGGGGACAGGGGGTTTAGGTACGAGCAGTACTTC
14	TRBJ2-2	TRBV6-1	NA	many	CASSSGGDTGELFF	TGTGCCAGCAGTTCCGGAGGAGACACCGGGGAGCTGTTTTTT
16	TRBJ2-3	TRBV5-1	NA	NA	CASSLGASRSTDTQYF	TGCGCCAGCAGCTTGGGGGCGTCCCGAAGCACAGATACGCAGTATTTT
14	TRBJ2-5	TRBV5-5	NA	many	CASSSGSGGETQYF	TGTGCCAGCAGCTCCGGCTCAGGCGGAGAGACCCAGTACTTC
14	TRBJ2-1	TRBV4-1	NA	NA	CASSPRKSYNEQFF	TGCGCCAGCAGCCCCCGGAAGTCCTACAATGAGCAGTTCTTC
16	TRBJ1-1	TRBV5-1	TRBD1	few	CASSSGQGIGNTEAFF	TGCGCCAGCAGCTCGGGACAGGGTATCGGGAACACTGAAGCTTTCTTT
16	TRBJ2-3	TRBV11-2	NA	many	CASSLVGILNTDTQYF	TGTGCCAGCAGCTTAGTAGGTATCCTCAACACAGATACGCAGTATTTT
11	TRBJ1-1	TRBV28	NA	NA	CASTRATEAFF	TGTGCCAGCACCAGAGCCACTGAAGCTTTCTTT
11	TRBJ2-1	TRBV20-1	NA	many	CSARGGNEQFF	TGCAGTGCCCGAGGAGGCAATGAGCAGTTCTTC